The 25 T cell receptor beta chains listed next were all sequenced from one sample in a study of regulatory T cells in long-lasting Graves disease. The time point denotes: persistent/refractory GD, antithyroid drugs over 5 years with positive TRAb. From PBMCs, RNA was extracted and then used to make the TCR library. Both iRepertoire HTBI primers and Arm-PCR of CDR3 regions were used to build the TCR beta libraries. One entry per CDR3 protein, called by TCRdb with MiXCR from the multiplex PCR reads. The table has roughly 500,000 distinct CDR3 sequences, around 20% seen once. The specimen comprised peripheral blood mononuclear cells (PBMCs), sampled when the disease was refractory, from a patient treated with antithyroid drugs. Every receptor here comes from a female donor with Graves disease.

The V gene is TRBV19, the J gene TRBJ1-1, with D tentatively TRBD1 (5 bases). Trimming stripped 3 bases from V and 0 bases from J, with 11 bases between. This CDR3 is built from 15 residues. The germline V gene encodes CDR1 LNHDA and CDR2 SQIVND (reference sequence). The CDR3 region is CASSIQGRLNTEAFF. The CDR3 DNA sequence: TGTGCCAGTAGTATCCAGGGTCGTTTGAACACTGAAGCTTTCTTT.

The chain has TRBV25-1 and TRBJ1-1; the D gene is possibly TRBD1 (6 bases). V was trimmed by 4 bases and J by 3 bases, leaving 12 bases between them. From germline, CDR1 is MGHDK and CDR2 SYGVNS. The length of the CDR3 is 14 residues. CDR3 coding DNA: TGTGCCAGCAGTGCCCTAGGGGGGTACACTGAAGCTTTCTTT. Encoded protein: CASSALGGYTEAFF.

V gene TRBV19 combines with J gene TRBJ1-1; a possible D gene is TRBD1 (6 bases). This CDR3 spans 17 amino acids. Trimming removed 7 bases from V and 1 base from J, with 22 bases in between. Germline V gives CDR1 LNHDA, CDR2 SQIVND (reference sequence). This chain's CDR3 is CASTPPRGALGNTEAFF. The CDR3 DNA sequence: TGTGCCAGTACCCCCCCCCGGGGGGCCCTGGGGAACACTGAAGCTTTCTTT.

This clonotype was seen only a few times. The chain combines TRBV12-3 or TRBV12-4 with TRBJ1-3; no definite D call. V dropped 6 bases and J dropped 4 bases, with 13 bases sitting between them. CDR3 length: 14 amino acids. The CDR3 coding sequence is TGTGCCAGCAGGATGGACGGGAAGGGAAACACCATATATTTT. Translating it yields CASRMDGKGNTIYF.

About this clonotype: The junction does not match germline at one end; this may be a read error. The chain links TRBV27 to TRBJ2-7; 7 positions agree with TRBD1. Germline loops: CDR1 MNHEY, CDR2 SMNVEV (reference sequence). This CDR3 has 15 residues. The CDR3 DNA reads TGTGCCAGCAGTTTTATAGACAGGGTGTCCTACGAGCAATACTTC. Encoded protein: CASSFIDRVSYEQYF.

This clonotype occurred a few times. J is TRBJ2-1 and V is TRBV15; possibly TRBD1 for D (8 bases). The CDR3 covers 20 residues. V lost 1 base and J lost 7, with 29 bases in between. The V gene's germline CDR1 is LNHNV and CDR2 YYDKDF (reference sequence). This CDR3 reads CATSRGPGGRGGGHHNEQFF. DNA of the CDR3: TGTGCCACCAGCAGAGGTCCAGGGGGCAGGGGGGGAGGGCATCATAATGAGCAGTTCTTC.

This clonotype occurred a few times. The gene calls are TRBV7-2 and TRBJ2-2; tentative D call: TRBD2 (6 bases). Germline loops: CDR1 SGHTA, CDR2 FQGNSA. V was trimmed by 6 bases and J by 4 bases, leaving 21 bases between them. The CDR3 totals 17 residues. CDR3 sequence reads: CASSSPPLREPTGELFF. CDR3 DNA sequence: TGTGCCAGCAGTTCACCCCCCTTGCGGGAACCCACCGGGGAGCTGTTTTTT.

The chain uses TRBV19 and TRBJ1-2; D gene unclear. V gave up 6 bases and J gave up 4 bases, with 12 bases separating them. CDR1 LNHDA and CDR2 SQIVND come from the germline V gene (reference sequence). The CDR3 has 13 residues. CDR3 region: CASRGLGTYGYTF. The DNA for the CDR3 is TGTGCCAGTAGAGGACTTGGAACCTATGGCTACACCTTC.

This clonotype has a count of ten or more. V gene TRBV7-2 combines with J gene TRBJ1-6; 7 positions match TRBD1. Germline V gene sequence: CDR1 SGHTA, CDR2 FQGNSA. Trimming at V came to 8 bases and at J to 7 bases, leaving 11 bases not matched to a gene. The CDR3 sequence is 15 residues long. The CDR3 DNA reads TGTGCCAGCGAGGCAGGGGGAAGTCGGAATTCACCCCTCCACTTT. It translates to CASEAGGSRNSPLHF.

This clonotype was seen more than once but under ten times. The chain couples TRBV30 to TRBJ1-4, with 8 bases identical to TRBD1. Germline V CDR1 and CDR2: GTSNPN, SVGIG (reference sequence). The V gene end was trimmed by 4 bases and the J gene end by 0 bases; junction bases not matched to a gene: 10. This CDR3 is 17 amino acids long. Here the CDR3 DNA reads TGTGCCTGGACGATCGGGACAGGAATTACAACTAATGAAAAACTGTTTTTT. This encodes CAWTIGTGITTNEKLFF.

This clonotype was recorded at least ten times. The chain couples TRBV28 to TRBJ1-2; D remains unclear. CDR1 is MDHEN, CDR2 SYDVKM, per germline. The CDR3 covers 14 residues. V gave up 6 bases and J gave up 4 bases, with 15 bases separating them. CDR3 sequence: CASRPTGSIYGYTF. The CDR3 DNA sequence: TGTGCCAGCAGACCAACCGGGAGTATCTATGGCTACACCTTC.

This clonotype showed up just once. The chain joins TRBV11-1 to TRBJ2-5; D gene unclear. The closer fit of TRBJ2-1 to the DNA end suggests the J call may be wrong. The CDR3 consists of 13 residues. Germline-derived CDR1 and CDR2 are SGHAT and FQDESV (reference sequence). In DNA, the CDR3 is TGTGCCAGCAGCCCGACACTTTCCAATGAGCAGTTCTTC. It encodes CASSPTLSNEQFF.

This clonotype was counted between two and nine times. The chain links TRBV24-1 to TRBJ1-2; no reliable D call. Germline CDR1 and CDR2: KGHDR and SFDVKD. The CDR3 has 14 residues. Trimming took off 0 bases at V and 2 bases at J, with 6 bases between the two ends. DNA for the CDR3: TGTGCCACCAGTGATTTGGGCTTGAACTATGGCTACACCTTC. Encoded protein: CATSDLGLNYGYTF.

This clonotype was detected only a few times. This rearrangement joins TRBV10-3 to TRBJ1-2; 7 bases map to TRBD1. CDR1 and CDR2 (germline): ENHRY, SYGVKD. This CDR3 spans 14 amino acids. The V gene end was trimmed by 2 bases and the J gene end by 4 bases; junction bases not matched to a gene: 4. CDR3 amino acids: CAISEIQGSYGYTF. The CDR3 region has the DNA TGTGCCATCAGTGAGATACAGGGGAGCTATGGCTACACCTTC.

This clonotype has a count of ten or more. The chain is built from TRBV6-1 and TRBJ2-7, with TRBD2 matching over 10 bases. This CDR3 contains 16 residues. Germline loops: CDR1 MNHNS, CDR2 SASEGT. The V and J ends lost 11 bases and 3 bases, in that order; junction bases with no gene match: 16. CDR3 DNA sequence: TGTGCCGCAGTCCCCCGGGAATGGACTAGCGGCTACGAGCAGTACTTC. This translates into CAAVPREWTSGYEQYF.

Many counts were recorded for this clonotype. The V and J genes are TRBV6-1 and TRBJ1-1, with D tentatively TRBD1 (5 bases). CDR1 and CDR2 (germline): MNHNS, SASEGT. This CDR3 is built from 13 residues. V lost 7 bases, J lost 4 bases, and 13 bases lay in between. As DNA, the CDR3 is TGTGCCAGCACTTCACAGGCACCCACTGAAGCTTTCTTT. This translates into CASTSQAPTEAFF.

The gene calls are TRBV4-3 and TRBJ1-6, with unresolved D. The V gene lost 1 base and the J gene lost 9 bases, with 7 bases spanning the gap. Germline CDR1 is LGHNA and CDR2 is YSLEER. There are 13 residues in the CDR3. In nucleotides, the CDR3 is TGCGCCAGCAGCCAAGCTCACGGTTCACCCCTCCACTTT. Its protein is CASSQAHGSPLHF.

This clonotype showed up just a few times. The chain combines TRBV19 with TRBJ2-2; D unresolved. Trimming removed 10 bases at V and 0 bases at J, with 18 bases between. The germline CDR1 and CDR2 sequences are LNHDA and SQIVND (reference sequence). This CDR3 is 16 amino acids long. CDR3 sequence (DNA): TGTGCCACCCAGCTCCGGCGGCGACCGAACACCGGGGAGCTGTTTTTT. It encodes CATQLRRRPNTGELFF.

The rearrangement joins TRBV30 to TRBJ1-1, with D possibly matching TRBD1 (5 bases). Deletions cut 1 base from V and 7 bases from J, with 22 bases between. The CDR3 runs 16 residues. Germline values: CDR1 GTSNPN, CDR2 SVGIG (reference sequence). The CDR3 is CAWSGGPGAGKVEAFF. The CDR3 nucleotides are TGTGCCTGGAGTGGCGGCCCCGGGGCAGGGAAAGTTGAAGCTTTCTTT.

V usage is TRBV12-3 or TRBV12-4 and J usage is TRBJ2-7, with 7 bases that match TRBD2. J lost 1 base, V lost 7 bases, and 7 bases had no gene match. The CDR3 contains 14 residues. The CDR3 DNA sequence: TGTGCCAGCACCCTGGGAGGGATGTCCTACGAGCAGTACTTC. The encoded protein is CASTLGGMSYEQYF.

The sample holds many counts of this clonotype. This sequence joins TRBV6-1 and TRBJ2-2, with D possibly TRBD2 on 6 matching bases. From germline, CDR1 is MNHNS and CDR2 SASEGT. The CDR3 length is 15 residues. V lost 6 bases and J lost 1, with 12 bases in between. CDR3 sequence (DNA): TGTGCCAGCAGGGAGGCGGGACTGAACACCGGGGAGCTGTTTTTT. Amino acid sequence: CASREAGLNTGELFF.

This chain uses TRBV19 with TRBJ1-3, with TRBD1 as a possible D gene (6 bases). Trimming shortened V by 8 bases and J by 0 bases, and 14 bases separated the two germline ends. The CDR3 is made up of 15 amino acids. The V gene's germline CDR1 is LNHDA and CDR2 SQIVND (reference sequence). CDR3 protein: CASRRGHRSGNTIYF. The CDR3 DNA reads TGTGCCAGTCGAAGGGGACACCGCTCTGGAAACACCATATATTTT.

This clonotype was observed many times. The chain is built from TRBV11-3 and TRBJ2-7; either TRBD1 or TRBD2 may fit D (5 bases each). The germline V gene encodes CDR1 SGHNT and CDR2 YENEEA. The CDR3 has 13 amino acids. V lost 5 bases and J 7 bases, leaving 15 bases between the germline ends. The CDR3: CASSRDPQGEQYF. The CDR3 region has the DNA TGTGCCAGCAGCCGGGACCCGCAAGGAGAGCAGTACTTC.

This clonotype showed up just a few times. J is TRBJ2-1 and V is TRBV10-3; TRBD1 or TRBD2 may be the D gene (5 bases each). V shed 4 bases and J shed 6 bases, with 10 bases lying between them. Germline values: CDR1 ENHRY, CDR2 SYGVKD. The CDR3 is made up of 13 amino acids. The CDR3 sequence: CAISASGTNEQFF. The DNA for the CDR3 is TGTGCCATCAGTGCGTCGGGGACCAATGAGCAGTTCTTC.

This clonotype was recorded at least ten times. The chain couples TRBV6-1 to TRBJ2-2; D is perhaps TRBD1 or TRBD2 (5 bases each). The V gene lost 5 bases and the J gene lost 5 bases, with 15 bases spanning the gap. The germline V gene encodes CDR1 MNHNS and CDR2 SASEGT. The CDR3 is 15 residues long. The DNA for the CDR3 is TGTGCCAGCAGTAGGGGTCTTGGAGGAACCGGGGAGCTGTTTTTT. This translates into CASSRGLGGTGELFF.